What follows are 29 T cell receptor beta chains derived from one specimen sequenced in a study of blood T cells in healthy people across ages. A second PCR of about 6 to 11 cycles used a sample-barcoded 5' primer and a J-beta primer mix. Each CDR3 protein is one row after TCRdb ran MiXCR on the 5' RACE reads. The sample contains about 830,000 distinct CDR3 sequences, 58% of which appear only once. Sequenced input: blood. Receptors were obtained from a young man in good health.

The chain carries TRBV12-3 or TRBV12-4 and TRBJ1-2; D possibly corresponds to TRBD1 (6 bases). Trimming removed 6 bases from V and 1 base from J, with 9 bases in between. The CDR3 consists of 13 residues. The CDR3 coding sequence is TGTGCCAGCAGACCCAGGGGTAACTATGGCTACACCTTC. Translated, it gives CASRPRGNYGYTF.

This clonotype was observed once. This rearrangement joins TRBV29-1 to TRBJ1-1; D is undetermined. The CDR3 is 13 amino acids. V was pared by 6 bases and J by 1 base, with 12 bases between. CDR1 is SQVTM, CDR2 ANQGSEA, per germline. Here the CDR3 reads CSVELAKNTEAFF. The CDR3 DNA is TGCAGCGTGGAATTGGCCAAGAACACTGAAGCTTTCTTT.

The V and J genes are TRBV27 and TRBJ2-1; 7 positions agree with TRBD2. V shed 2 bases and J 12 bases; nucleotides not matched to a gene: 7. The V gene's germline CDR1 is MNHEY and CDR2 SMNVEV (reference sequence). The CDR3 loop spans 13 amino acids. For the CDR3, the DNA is TGTGCCAGCAGTTTAACTAGCGTTTATGGGCAGTTCTTC. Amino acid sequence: CASSLTSVYGQFF.

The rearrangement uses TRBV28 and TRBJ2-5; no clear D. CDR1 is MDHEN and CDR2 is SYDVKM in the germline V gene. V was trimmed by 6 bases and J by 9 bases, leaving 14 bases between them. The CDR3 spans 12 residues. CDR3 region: CASSSSHRAQYF. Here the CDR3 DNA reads TGTGCCAGCAGCTCCTCTCATCGGGCCCAGTACTTC.

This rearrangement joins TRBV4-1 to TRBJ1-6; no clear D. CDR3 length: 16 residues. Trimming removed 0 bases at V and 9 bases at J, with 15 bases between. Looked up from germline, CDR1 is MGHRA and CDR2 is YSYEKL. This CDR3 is CASSQEAEKRGSPLHF. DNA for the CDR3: TGCGCCAGCAGCCAAGAGGCCGAAAAGCGCGGTTCACCCCTCCACTTT.

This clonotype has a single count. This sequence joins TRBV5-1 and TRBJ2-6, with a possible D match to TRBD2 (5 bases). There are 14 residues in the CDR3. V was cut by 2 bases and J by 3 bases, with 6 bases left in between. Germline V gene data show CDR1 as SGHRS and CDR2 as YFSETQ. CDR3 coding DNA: TGCGCCAGCAGCTTCCGGGATGGGGCCAACGTCCTGACTTTC. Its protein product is CASSFRDGANVLTF.

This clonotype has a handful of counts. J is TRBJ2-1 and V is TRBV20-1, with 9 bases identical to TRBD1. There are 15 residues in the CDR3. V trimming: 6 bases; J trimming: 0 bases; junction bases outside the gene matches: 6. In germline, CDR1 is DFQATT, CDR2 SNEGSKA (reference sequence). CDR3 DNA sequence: TGCAGTGCAGAACCGGGACAGGGCTCCTACAATGAGCAGTTCTTC. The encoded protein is CSAEPGQGSYNEQFF.

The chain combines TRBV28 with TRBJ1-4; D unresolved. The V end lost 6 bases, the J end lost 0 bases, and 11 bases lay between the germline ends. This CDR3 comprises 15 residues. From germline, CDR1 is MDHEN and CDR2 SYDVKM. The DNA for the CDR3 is TGTGCCAGCAGCTTCCACGTCCCAACTAATGAAAAACTGTTTTTT. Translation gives CASSFHVPTNEKLFF.

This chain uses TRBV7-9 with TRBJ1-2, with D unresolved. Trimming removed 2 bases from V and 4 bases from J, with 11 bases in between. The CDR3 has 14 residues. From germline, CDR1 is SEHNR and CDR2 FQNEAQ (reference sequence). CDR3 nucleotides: TGTGCCAGCAGCTTAAATAGTGGCAGCTATGGCTACACCTTC. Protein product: CASSLNSGSYGYTF. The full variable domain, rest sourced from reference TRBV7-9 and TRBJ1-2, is DTGVSQNPRHKITKRGQNVTFRCDPISEHNRLYWYRQTLGQGPEFLTYFQNEAQLEKSRLLSDRFSAERPKGSFSTLEIQRTEQGDSAMYLCASSLNSGSYGYTFGSGTRLTVV.

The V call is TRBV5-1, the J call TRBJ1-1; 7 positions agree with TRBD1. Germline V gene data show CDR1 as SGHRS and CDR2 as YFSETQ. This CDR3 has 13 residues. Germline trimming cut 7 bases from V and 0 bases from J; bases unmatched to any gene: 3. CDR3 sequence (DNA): TGCGCCAGCGCGGGACAGATGAACACTGAAGCTTTCTTT. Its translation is CASAGQMNTEAFF.

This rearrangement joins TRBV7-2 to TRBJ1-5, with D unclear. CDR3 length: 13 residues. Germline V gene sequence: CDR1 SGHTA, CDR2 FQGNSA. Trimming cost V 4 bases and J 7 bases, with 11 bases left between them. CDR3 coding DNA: TGTGCCAGCAGCTCCGAGCGGGAGCAGCCCCAGCATTTT. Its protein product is CASSSEREQPQHF.

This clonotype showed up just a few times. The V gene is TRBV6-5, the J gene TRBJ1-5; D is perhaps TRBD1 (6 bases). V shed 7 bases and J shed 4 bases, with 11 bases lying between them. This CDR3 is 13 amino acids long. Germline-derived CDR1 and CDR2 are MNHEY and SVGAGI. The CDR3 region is CASTLQGNQPQHF. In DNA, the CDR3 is TGTGCCAGCACCCTCCAGGGGAATCAGCCCCAGCATTTT.

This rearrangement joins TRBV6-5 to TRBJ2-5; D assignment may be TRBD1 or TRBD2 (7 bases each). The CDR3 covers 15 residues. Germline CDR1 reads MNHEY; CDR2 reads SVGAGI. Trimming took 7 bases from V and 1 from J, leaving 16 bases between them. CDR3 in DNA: TGTGCCAGCAACACGGCAGGGGGGGTCCAAGAGACCCAGTACTTC. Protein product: CASNTAGGVQETQYF.

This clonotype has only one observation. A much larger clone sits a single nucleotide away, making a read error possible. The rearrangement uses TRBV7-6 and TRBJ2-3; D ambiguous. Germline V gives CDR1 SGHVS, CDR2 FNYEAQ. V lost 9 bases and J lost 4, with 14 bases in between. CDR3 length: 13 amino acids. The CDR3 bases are TGTGCCAGTTCCGTGGGCTACTCAGATACGCAGTATTTT. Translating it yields CASSVGYSDTQYF.

CDR3 bases: TGCAGTGCTATGGGCCCCAGGGGGGGGATGAACACTGAAGCTTTCTTT. The encoded protein is CSAMGPRGGMNTEAFF. V usage is TRBV20-1 and J usage is TRBJ1-1; 7 bases are a match to TRBD1. Germline values: CDR1 DFQATT, CDR2 SNEGSKA (reference sequence). With 4 bases clipped from V and 0 bases from J, the junction kept 11 bases outside the gene matches. CDR3 length: 16 amino acids.

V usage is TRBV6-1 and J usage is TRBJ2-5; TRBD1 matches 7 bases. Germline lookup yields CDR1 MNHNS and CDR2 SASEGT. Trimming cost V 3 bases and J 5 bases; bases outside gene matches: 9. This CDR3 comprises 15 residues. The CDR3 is CASSDFEGAQETQYF. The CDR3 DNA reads TGTGCCAGCAGTGATTTCGAGGGGGCGCAGGAGACCCAGTACTTC.

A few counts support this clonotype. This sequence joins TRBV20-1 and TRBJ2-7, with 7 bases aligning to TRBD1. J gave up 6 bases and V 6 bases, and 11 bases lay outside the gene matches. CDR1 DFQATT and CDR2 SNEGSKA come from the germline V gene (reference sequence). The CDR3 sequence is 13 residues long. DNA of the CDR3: TGCAGTGCCACCGGGACAGAAAAACGCGAGCAGTACTTC. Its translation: CSATGTEKREQYF.

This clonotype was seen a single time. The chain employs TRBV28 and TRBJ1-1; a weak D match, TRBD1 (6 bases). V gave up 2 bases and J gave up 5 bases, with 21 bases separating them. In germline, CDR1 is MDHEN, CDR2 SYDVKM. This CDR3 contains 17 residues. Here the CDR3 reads CASSLVPAGVIGTEAFF. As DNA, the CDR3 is TGTGCCAGCAGTTTAGTACCGGCAGGGGTTATAGGGACTGAAGCTTTCTTT.

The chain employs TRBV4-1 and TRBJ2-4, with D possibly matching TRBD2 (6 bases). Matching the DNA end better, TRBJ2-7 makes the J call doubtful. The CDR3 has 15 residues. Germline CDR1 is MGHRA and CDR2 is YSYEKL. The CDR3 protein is CASSPTAGPTYEQYF. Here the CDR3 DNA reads TGCGCCAGCAGCCCGACGGCGGGACCAACCTACGAGCAGTACTTC.

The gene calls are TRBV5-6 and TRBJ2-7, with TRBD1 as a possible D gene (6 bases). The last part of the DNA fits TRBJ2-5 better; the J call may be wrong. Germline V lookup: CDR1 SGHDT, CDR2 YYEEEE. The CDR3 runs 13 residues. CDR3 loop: CASSVNRAETQYF. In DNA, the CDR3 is TGTGCCAGCAGCGTTAACAGGGCGGAGACCCAGTACTTC.

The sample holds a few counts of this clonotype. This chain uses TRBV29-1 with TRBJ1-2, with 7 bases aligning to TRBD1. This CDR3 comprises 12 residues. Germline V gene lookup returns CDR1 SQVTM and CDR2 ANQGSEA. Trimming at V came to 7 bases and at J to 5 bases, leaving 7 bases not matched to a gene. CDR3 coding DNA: TGCAGCGCCTACGGGACAGAGTATGGCTACACCTTC. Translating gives CSAYGTEYGYTF.

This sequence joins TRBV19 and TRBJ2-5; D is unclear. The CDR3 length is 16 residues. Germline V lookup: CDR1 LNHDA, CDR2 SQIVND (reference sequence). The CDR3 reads CGRLLIMGSPQETQYF. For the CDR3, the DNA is TGTGGACGACTGTTAATAATGGGTAGCCCCCAAGAGACCCAGTACTTC.

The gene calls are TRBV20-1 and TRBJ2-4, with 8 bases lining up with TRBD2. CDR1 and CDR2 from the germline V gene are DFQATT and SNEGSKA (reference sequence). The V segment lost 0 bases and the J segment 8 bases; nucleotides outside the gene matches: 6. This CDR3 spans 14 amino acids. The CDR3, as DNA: TGCAGTGCTAGAGAGGGGGGACTAGGGCACATTCAGTACTTC. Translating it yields CSAREGGLGHIQYF.

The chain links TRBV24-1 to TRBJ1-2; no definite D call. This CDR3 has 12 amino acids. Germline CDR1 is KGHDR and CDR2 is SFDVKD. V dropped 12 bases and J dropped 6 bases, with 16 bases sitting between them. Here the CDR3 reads CAPTPGFDGYTF. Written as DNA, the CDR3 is TGTGCCCCAACCCCCGGGTTCGATGGCTACACCTTC.

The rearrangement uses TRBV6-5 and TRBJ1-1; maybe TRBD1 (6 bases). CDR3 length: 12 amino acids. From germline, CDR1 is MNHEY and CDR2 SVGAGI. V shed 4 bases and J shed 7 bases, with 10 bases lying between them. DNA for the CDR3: TGTGCCAGCAGTTCTTCAGGGGTTGAAGCTTTCTTT. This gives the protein CASSSSGVEAFF.

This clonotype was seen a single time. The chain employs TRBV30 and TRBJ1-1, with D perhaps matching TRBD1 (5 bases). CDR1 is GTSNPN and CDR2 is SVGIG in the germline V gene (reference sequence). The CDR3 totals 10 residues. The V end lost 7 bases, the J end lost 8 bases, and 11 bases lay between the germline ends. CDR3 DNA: TGTGCCTTTACACGGGGGGAAGCTTTCTTT. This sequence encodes CAFTRGEAFF.

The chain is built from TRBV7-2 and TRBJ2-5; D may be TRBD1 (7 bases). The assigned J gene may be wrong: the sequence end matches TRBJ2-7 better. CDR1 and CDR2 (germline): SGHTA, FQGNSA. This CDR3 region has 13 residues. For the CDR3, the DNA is TGTGCCAGCAGTAATCAGGGGGGTGGCGAGCAGTACTTC. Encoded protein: CASSNQGGGEQYF.

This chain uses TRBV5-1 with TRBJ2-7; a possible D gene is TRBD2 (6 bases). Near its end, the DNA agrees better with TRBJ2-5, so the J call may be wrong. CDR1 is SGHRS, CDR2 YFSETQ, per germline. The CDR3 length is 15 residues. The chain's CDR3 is CASSFRGTTRETQYF. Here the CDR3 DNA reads TGCGCCAGCAGCTTCCGCGGGACGACGAGAGAGACCCAGTACTTC.

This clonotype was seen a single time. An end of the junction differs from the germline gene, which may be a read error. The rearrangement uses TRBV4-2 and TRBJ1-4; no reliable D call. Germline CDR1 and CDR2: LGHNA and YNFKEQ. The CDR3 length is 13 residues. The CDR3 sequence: CAGSQDLWEKLFF. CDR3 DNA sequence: TGTGCCGGCAGCCAAGATCTCTGGGAAAAACTGTTTTTT.